These 18 T cell receptor beta chains share one sample of origin, sequenced in a study of T cells expressing NK-cell markers. TCRdb reworked the 5' RACE reads into one entry per CDR3 protein, no DNA. In all, the sample yields a few hundred thousand distinct CDR3 sequences. Sequences were obtained from blood T cells: a sorted CD56 or NKG2C T cell subset, CD4+ or CD8+ T cells, or bulk PBMC T cells (not recorded which). These receptors came from a man aged 18-75 years in good health.

V and J are TRBV5-5 and TRBJ2-1; TCRdb returns TRBD1, unconfirmable since there is no DNA. CDR3 length equals 16 residues. The germline V gene has CDR1 SGHKS and CDR2 YYEKEE (reference sequence). The CDR3: CASSSPALVYKGEAFF.

The J gene is TRBJ2-5, the V gene TRBV12-3 or TRBV12-4; lacking DNA, the TRBD2 call made by TCRdb goes unchecked. CDR3 length equals 14 residues. The CDR3 here is CASWPWREQETQYF.

V is TRBV7-2 and J is TRBJ2-3; the D call of TRBD1 rests on TCRdb alone, since no DNA is present to check it. The CDR3 has 17 amino acids. Germline assignment: CDR1 SGHTA and CDR2 FQGNSA. The CDR3 loop is CASSAKSGRKSTDTQYF.

The genes are TRBV7-2 and TRBJ2-1; TCRdb's assignment of TRBD2 cannot be checked, as there is no DNA. Per the germline V gene, CDR1 is SGHTA and CDR2 is FQGNSA. The CDR3 loop spans 15 amino acids. CDR3 sequence: CASSPTSGGPNEQFF.

This sequence joins TRBV29-1 and TRBJ2-3; TCRdb outputs TRBD2, but without DNA this stays unchecked. CDR1 is SQVTM and CDR2 is ANQGSEA in the germline V gene. This CDR3 spans 17 amino acids. The CDR3 reads CSVEESASGYYTDTQYF.

The V gene is TRBV18, the J gene TRBJ1-4; TCRdb lists TRBD1, though no DNA is available to test this call. This CDR3 has 15 residues. Per the germline V gene, CDR1 is KGHSH and CDR2 is LQKENI. The chain's CDR3 is CASSPHRGGDEKLFF.

The V call is TRBV4-1, the J call TRBJ2-3. Germline CDR1 reads MGHRA; CDR2 reads YSYEKL. This CDR3 contains 13 residues. The CDR3 protein is CASSQDSRDTQYF.

This chain joins TRBV20-1 and TRBJ2-4; without DNA, the TCRdb call of TRBD2 cannot be checked. Germline V gene sequence: CDR1 DFQATT, CDR2 SNEGSKA (reference sequence). The CDR3 length is 14 residues. The CDR3 loop is CSAREATSGSIQYF.

The genes are TRBV15 and TRBJ2-5; TCRdb returns TRBD2, unconfirmable since there is no DNA. Germline lookup yields CDR1 LNHNV and CDR2 YYDKDF (reference sequence). This CDR3 has 14 amino acids. The CDR3 region is CATSRGGRPETQYF.

The chain combines TRBV7-2 with TRBJ1-5; the D gene TCRdb calls, TRBD1, cannot be checked with no DNA. This CDR3 spans 16 amino acids. Germline loops: CDR1 SGHTA, CDR2 FQGNSA. This CDR3 reads CASSLVRGNSNQPQHF.

The rearrangement joins TRBV12-3 or TRBV12-4 to TRBJ2-1; TCRdb designates TRBD1, a call that cannot be tested without DNA. CDR3 length: 17 amino acids. The CDR3 loop reads CASSPRPGTGTLNEQFF.

This rearrangement joins TRBV7-9 to TRBJ2-5; TCRdb names TRBD2, which stays unverified in the absence of DNA. This CDR3 region has 17 residues. Germline values: CDR1 SEHNR, CDR2 FQNEAQ (reference sequence). The CDR3 reads CASSLLVTSGDEETQYF.

This chain joins TRBV11-1 and TRBJ2-7; TCRdb designates TRBD2, a call that cannot be tested without DNA. The CDR3 runs 14 residues. Germline CDR1 SGHAT, CDR2 FQDESV (reference sequence). The CDR3 here is CASSSGTTIYEQYF.

J is TRBJ2-1 and V is TRBV2; there is no DNA to check the TCRdb D call of TRBD1. The germline gives CDR1 SNHLY, CDR2 FYNNEI. CDR3 length equals 13 residues. CDR3 region: CATTLERGVARFF.

V usage is TRBV11-2 and J usage is TRBJ2-1; TCRdb's D call, TRBD1, is unchecked because there is no DNA. Germline assignment: CDR1 SGHAT and CDR2 FQNNGV. The CDR3 runs to 18 residues. The CDR3 spells CASSPGRVSVSSYNEQFF.

The V gene is TRBV7-2, the J gene TRBJ2-3; TCRdb calls TRBD1, which cannot be checked without DNA. Germline V gene data show CDR1 as SGHTA and CDR2 as FQGNSA. CDR3 length: 16 amino acids. The CDR3 reads CASSPRGQGAQDTQYF.

This chain joins TRBV5-6 and TRBJ2-1; lacking DNA, the TRBD2 call made by TCRdb goes unchecked. In germline, CDR1 is SGHDT, CDR2 YYEEEE. This CDR3 is built from 14 residues. This chain's CDR3 is CASSFLGTRAEQFF.

The chain joins TRBV28 to TRBJ2-1; the TCRdb D gene call, TRBD2, has no DNA to confirm it. Germline V lookup: CDR1 MDHEN, CDR2 SYDVKM. The CDR3 has 14 residues. The chain's CDR3 is CASSFSGGTFEQFF.